The source of this T cell receptor (beta chain) is a study of blood T cells in healthy people across ages. General study results and limits: Diversity of TCR beta per million T cells declined in a roughly linear way with age.

Trimming removed 2 bases at V and 7 bases at J, with 12 bases between. In germline, CDR1 is WNHNN, CDR2 SYGVQD (reference sequence). The CDR3 loop spans 14 amino acids. Per sample, extraction of total RNA gave at least 6 micrograms in every case. Primers used in a second PCR of roughly 6 to 12 cycles were a sample-barcoded 5' primer and a J-beta primer mix. Each TCR beta cDNA got a 12-nucleotide random molecular identifier. In TCRdb, the 5' RACE reads were re-called with MiXCR into one record per CDR3 protein. The sample consists of over a million distinct CDR3 sequences, around 43% of them appearing once. On this clonotype itself: Antigen: not known.

Sequenced sample: blood. The chain employs TRBV10-1 and TRBJ2-1, with D tentatively TRBD2 (6 bases). The TCR comes from an older woman in good health. The CDR3 sequence: CASSEGGSVNEQFF. In DNA form, the CDR3 reads TGCGCCAGCAGTGAGGGGGGGTCAGTAAATGAGCAGTTCTTC.